This T cell receptor beta chain was captured by sequencing in a study of T cells in Graves' hyperthyroidism and ophthalmopathy. Regions amplified from RNA transcripts were the TCR beta CDR3 regions. A set of HTBI primers served as the primers for a first-round RT-PCR of the TCR CDR3. TCRdb itself ran the multiplex PCR reads through MiXCR, one entry per CDR3 protein. The sample lists about 520,000 distinct CDR3 sequences, around 21% seen once, with about a quarter in the top ten. Germline V gene lookup returns CDR1 MNHEY and CDR2 SVGEGT. The CDR3 length is 18 residues. Losses at the gene ends were 2 bases for V and 3 bases for J; bases not matched to a gene: 14. Ten or more counts support this clonotype.

The origin of this receptor is a man aged 18 to 30 with Graves' hyperthyroidism. The sample was blood. This chain links TRBV6-2 or TRBV6-3 with TRBJ1-2; 8 nucleotides agree with TRBD1. CDR3 sequence: CASSYPADQGARDYGYTF. The CDR3 DNA is TGTGCCAGCAGTTACCCAGCGGATCAGGGGGCGAGGGACTATGGCTACACCTTC.